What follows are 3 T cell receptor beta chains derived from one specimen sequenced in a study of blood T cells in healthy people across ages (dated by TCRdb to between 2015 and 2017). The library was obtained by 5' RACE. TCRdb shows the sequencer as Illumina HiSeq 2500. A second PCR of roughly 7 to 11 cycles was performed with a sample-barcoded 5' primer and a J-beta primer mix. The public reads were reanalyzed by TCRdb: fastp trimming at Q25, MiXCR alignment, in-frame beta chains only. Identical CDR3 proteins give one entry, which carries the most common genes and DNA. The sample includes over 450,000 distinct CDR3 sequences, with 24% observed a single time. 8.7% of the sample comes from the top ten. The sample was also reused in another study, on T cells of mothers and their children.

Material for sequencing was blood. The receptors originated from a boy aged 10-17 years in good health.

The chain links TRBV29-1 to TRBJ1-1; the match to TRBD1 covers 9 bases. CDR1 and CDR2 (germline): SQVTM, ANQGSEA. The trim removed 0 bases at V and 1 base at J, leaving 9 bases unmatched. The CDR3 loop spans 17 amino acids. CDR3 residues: CSVEDLFGQGKNTEAFF. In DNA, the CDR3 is TGCAGCGTTGAAGACCTCTTTGGACAGGGGAAGAACACTGAAGCTTTCTTT.

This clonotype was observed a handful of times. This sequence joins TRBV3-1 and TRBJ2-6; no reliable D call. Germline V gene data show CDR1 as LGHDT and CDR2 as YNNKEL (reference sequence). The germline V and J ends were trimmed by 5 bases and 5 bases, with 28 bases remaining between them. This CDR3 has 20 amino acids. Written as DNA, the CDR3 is TGTGCCAGCAGCGAGGAAGGGCCCCCAAGTGGTACTCTGCGGGCCAACGTCCTGACTTTC. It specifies CASSEEGPPSGTLRANVLTF.

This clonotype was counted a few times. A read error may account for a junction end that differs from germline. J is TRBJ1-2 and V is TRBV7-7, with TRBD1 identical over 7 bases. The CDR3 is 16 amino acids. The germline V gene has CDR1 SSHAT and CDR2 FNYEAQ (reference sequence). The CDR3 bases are TGTGCTAGCAGCTTCCCAGGAAGACAGGGCTTCGATGGCTACACCTTC. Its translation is CASSFPGRQGFDGYTF.